This T cell receptor beta chain was captured in a study of shared clonotypes between healthy human individuals. The CDR3 is made up of 14 amino acids. Deletions cut 4 bases from V and 2 bases from J, with 14 bases between. CDR1 is SQVTM, CDR2 ANQGSEA, per germline. Here immunoSEQ multiplex PCR was the method, and the copy in TCRdb shows in-frame clones only, minus some. The sample comprises tens of thousands of clones, about 65% of which are singletons, and approximately 56% rests with the top ten. Sequences were obtained from memory CD8+ T cells sorted from blood. This sample's subset: CD45RO+ cells pooled with CCR7-negative TemRA cells. The chain couples TRBV29-1 to TRBJ2-5, with D perhaps matching TRBD2 (6 bases). The source is a man aged 25-40 years in good health. The CDR3 here is CSVGWGGKQETQYF. Here the CDR3 DNA reads TGCAGCGTTGGATGGGGAGGAAAACAAGAGACCCAGTACTTC.